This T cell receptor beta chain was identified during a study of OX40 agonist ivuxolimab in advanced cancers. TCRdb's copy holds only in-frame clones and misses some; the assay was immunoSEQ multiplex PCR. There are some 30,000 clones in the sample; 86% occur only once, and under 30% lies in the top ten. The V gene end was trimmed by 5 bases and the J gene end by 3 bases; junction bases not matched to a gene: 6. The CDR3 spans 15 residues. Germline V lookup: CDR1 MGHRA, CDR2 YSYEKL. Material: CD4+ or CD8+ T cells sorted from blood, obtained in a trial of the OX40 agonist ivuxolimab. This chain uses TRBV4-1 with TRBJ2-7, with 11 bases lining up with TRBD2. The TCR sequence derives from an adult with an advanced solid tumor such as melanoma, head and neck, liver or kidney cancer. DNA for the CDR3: TGCGCCAGCAGCTCCCGACTAGCGGGGCTCTACGAGCAGTACTTC. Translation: CASSSRLAGLYEQYF.